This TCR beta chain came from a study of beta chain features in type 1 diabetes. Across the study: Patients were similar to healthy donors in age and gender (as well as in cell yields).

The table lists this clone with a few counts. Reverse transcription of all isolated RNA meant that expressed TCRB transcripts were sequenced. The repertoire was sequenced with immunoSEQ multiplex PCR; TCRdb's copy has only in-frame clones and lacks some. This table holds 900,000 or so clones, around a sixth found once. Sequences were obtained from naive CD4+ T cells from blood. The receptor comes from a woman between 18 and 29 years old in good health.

Written as DNA, the CDR3 is TGTGCCACCAGCAGAGATAGCGGAACTTCCTACGAGCAGTACTTC. Residues: CATSRDSGTSYEQYF. V and J are TRBV15 and TRBJ2-7, with D maybe TRBD2 (6 bases). The CDR3 is 15 residues long. Trimming stripped 0 bases from V and 1 base from J, with 10 bases between. The germline CDR1 and CDR2 sequences are LNHNV and YYDKDF (reference sequence).